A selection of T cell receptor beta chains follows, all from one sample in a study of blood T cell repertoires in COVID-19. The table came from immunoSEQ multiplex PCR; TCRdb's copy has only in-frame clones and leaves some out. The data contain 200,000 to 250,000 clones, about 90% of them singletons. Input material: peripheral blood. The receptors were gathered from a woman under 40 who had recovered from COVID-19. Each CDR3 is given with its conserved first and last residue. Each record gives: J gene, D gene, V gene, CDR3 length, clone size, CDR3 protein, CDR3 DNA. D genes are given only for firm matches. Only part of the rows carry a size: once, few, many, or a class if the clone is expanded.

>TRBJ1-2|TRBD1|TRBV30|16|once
CAWSLRDRFSYYGYTF
TGTGCCTGGAGTTTACGGGACAGGTTTTCCTACTATGGCTACACCTTC
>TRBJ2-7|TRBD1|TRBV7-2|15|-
CASSATGTGDYEQYF
TGTGCCAGCAGCGCAACCGGGACAGGGGACTACGAGCAGTACTTC
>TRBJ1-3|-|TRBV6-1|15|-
CASSEKSGFGNTIYF
TGTGCCAGCAGTGAAAAGTCGGGATTTGGAAACACCATATATTTT
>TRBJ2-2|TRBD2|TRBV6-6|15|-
CASSQSGGAKGELFF
TGTGCCAGCAGTCAAAGCGGGGGGGCCAAGGGGGAGCTGTTTTTT
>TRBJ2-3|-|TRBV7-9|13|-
CASRPGVLDTQYF
TGTGCCAGCAGGCCGGGGGTTCTAGATACGCAGTATTTT
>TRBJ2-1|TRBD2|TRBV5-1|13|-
CASSSGVVDEQFF
TGCGCCAGCAGTAGCGGGGTCGTGGATGAGCAGTTCTTC
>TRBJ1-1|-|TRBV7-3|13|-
CASSLSGATEAFF
TGTGCCAGCAGCTTATCAGGGGCCACTGAAGCTTTCTTT
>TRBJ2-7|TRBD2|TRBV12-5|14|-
CASGFGDYLLEQYF
TGTGCTAGTGGTTTTGGGGACTACCTTTTAGAGCAGTACTTC
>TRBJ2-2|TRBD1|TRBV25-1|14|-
CASSYGTGTGELFF
TGTGCCAGCAGTTACGGGACAGGGACCGGGGAGCTGTTTTTT
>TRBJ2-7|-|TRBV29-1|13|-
CSVEGALSYEQYF
TGCAGCGTTGAGGGGGCTTTATCCTACGAGCAGTACTTC
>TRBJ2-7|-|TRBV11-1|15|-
CASSLPGGASYEQYF
TGTGCCAGCAGCCTCCCAGGAGGGGCGTCATACGAGCAGTACTTC
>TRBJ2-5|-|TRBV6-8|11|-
CASSYPETQYF
TGTGCCAGCAGTTACCCTGAGACCCAGTACTTC
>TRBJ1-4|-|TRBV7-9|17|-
CASSLFGRTDTNEKLFF
TGTGCCAGCAGCTTATTTGGTCGTACAGATACCAATGAAAAACTGTTTTTT
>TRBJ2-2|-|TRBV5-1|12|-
CASSFENGELFF
TGCGCCAGCAGCTTTGAGAACGGGGAGCTGTTTTTT
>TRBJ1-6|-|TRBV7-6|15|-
CASSLGSSYNSPLHF
TGTGCCAGCAGCTTAGGGAGCTCCTATAATTCACCCCTCCACTTT
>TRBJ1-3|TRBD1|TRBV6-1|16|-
CASSEQGAQTGNTIYF
TGTGCCAGCAGTGAACAGGGGGCGCAAACTGGAAACACCATATATTTT
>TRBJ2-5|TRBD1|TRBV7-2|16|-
CASSPWAGGYQETQYF
TGTGCCAGCAGCCCCTGGGCAGGGGGATACCAAGAGACCCAGTACTTC
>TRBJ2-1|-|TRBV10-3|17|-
CAIKRRGSQSSYNEQFF
TGTGCCATCAAGAGGAGGGGTAGCCAGAGCTCCTACAATGAGCAGTTCTTC
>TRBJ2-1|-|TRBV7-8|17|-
CASSLQRPGLFFKEQFF
TGTGCCAGCAGTTTACAGAGACCGGGACTCTTCTTTAAGGAGCAGTTCTTC
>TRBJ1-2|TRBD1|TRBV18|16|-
CASSPLDRVEVYGYTF
TGTGCCAGCTCACCACTGGACAGGGTCGAAGTCTATGGCTACACCTTC
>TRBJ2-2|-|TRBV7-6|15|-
CASSQIFRGSGELFF
TGTGCCAGCAGCCAAATTTTCCGGGGGTCCGGGGAGCTGTTTTTT
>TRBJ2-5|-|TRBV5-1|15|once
CASSLVGREQETQYF
TGCGCCAGCAGCTTGGTGGGCAGGGAACAAGAGACCCAGTACTTC
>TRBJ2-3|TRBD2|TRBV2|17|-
CASSFPTSGGAADTQYF
TGTGCCAGCAGTTTCCCGACTAGCGGGGGGGCAGCAGATACGCAGTATTTT
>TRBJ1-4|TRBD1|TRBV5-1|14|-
CASSLTGVEEKLFF
TGCGCCAGCAGCCTCACAGGGGTTGAAGAAAAACTGTTTTTT